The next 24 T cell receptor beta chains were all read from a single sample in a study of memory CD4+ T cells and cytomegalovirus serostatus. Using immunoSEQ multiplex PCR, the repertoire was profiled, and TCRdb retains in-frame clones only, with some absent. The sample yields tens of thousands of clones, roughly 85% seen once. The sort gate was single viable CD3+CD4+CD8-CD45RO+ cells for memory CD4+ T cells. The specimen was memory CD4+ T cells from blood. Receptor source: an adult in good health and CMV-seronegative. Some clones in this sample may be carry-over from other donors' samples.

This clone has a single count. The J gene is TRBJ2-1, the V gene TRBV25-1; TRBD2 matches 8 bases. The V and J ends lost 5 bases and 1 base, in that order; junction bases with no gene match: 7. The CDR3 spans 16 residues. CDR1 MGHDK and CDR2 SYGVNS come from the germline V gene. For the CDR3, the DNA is TGTGCCAGCAGTTCCCTAACGGGAGGGTCCTACAATGAGCAGTTCTTC. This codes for CASSSLTGGSYNEQFF.

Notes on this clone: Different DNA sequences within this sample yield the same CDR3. Here the CDR3 reads CASSLSIRGSYEQYF. The CDR3 coding sequence is TGTGCCAGCAGTTTATCCATCAGGGGATCCTACGAGCAGTACTTC. The V gene is TRBV27, the J gene TRBJ2-7; TRBD1 might be the D (6 bases). Germline V lookup: CDR1 MNHEY, CDR2 SMNVEV (reference sequence). CDR3 length: 15 residues. Trimming stripped 0 bases from V and 1 base from J, with 10 bases between.

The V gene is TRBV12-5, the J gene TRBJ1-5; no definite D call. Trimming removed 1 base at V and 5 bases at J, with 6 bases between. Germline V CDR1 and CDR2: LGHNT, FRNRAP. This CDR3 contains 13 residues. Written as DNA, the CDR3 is TGTGCTAGTGGTTTGGAAAGTTATCAGCCCCAGCATTTT. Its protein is CASGLESYQPQHF.

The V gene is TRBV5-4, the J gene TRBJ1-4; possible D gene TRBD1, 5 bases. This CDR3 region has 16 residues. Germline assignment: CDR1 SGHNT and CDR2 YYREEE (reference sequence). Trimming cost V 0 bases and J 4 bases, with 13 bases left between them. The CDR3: CASSLGATGGNEKLFF. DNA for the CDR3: TGTGCCAGCAGCTTGGGGGCCACGGGGGGTAATGAAAAACTGTTTTTT.

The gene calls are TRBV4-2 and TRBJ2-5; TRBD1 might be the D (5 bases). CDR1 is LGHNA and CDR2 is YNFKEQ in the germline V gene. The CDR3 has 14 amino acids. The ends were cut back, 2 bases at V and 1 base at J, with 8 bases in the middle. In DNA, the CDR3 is TGTGCCAGCAGCCAATCACAGGCCCAAGAGACCCAGTACTTC. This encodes CASSQSQAQETQYF.

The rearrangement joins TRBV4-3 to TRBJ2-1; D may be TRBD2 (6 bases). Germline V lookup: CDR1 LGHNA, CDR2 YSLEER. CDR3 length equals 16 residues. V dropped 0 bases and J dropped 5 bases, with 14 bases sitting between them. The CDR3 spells CASSQDWASANNEQFF. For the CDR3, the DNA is TGCGCCAGCAGCCAAGATTGGGCTAGCGCTAACAATGAGCAGTTCTTC.

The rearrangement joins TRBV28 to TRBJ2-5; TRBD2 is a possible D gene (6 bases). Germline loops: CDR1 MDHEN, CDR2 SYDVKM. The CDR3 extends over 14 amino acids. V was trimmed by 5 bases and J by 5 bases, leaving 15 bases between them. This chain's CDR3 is CASSPIGGRETQYF. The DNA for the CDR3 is TGTGCCAGCAGTCCCATCGGGGGACGCGAGACCCAGTACTTC.

The CDR3 protein is CASSSTGSLSGANVLTF. The CDR3 coding sequence is TGTGCCAGCAGTTCGACAGGGAGCCTCTCTGGGGCCAACGTCCTGACTTTC. The chain carries TRBV27 and TRBJ2-6; 7 positions agree with TRBD1. The CDR3 is 17 amino acids. Germline V gene data show CDR1 as MNHEY and CDR2 as SMNVEV (reference sequence). Trimming cost V 4 bases and J 0 bases; bases outside gene matches: 6.

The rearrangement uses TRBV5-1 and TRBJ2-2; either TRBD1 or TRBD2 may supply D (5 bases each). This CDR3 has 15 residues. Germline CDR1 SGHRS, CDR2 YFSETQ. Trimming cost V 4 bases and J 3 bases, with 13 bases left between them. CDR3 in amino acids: CASSPDGGDTGELFF. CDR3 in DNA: TGCGCCAGCAGCCCCGATGGGGGTGACACCGGGGAGCTGTTTTTT.

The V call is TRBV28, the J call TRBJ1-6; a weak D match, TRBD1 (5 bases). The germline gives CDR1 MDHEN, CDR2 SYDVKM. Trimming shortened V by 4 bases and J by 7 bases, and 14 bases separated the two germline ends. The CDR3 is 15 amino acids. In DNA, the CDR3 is TGTGCCAGCAGTTCCCACGGGACCCTAAATTCACCCCTCCACTTT. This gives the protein CASSSHGTLNSPLHF.

The CDR3 DNA follows: TGTGCCAGCTCACCAAAGTCGGGAAGCACTGAAGCTTTCTTT. Its protein product is CASSPKSGSTEAFF. The rearrangement uses TRBV18 and TRBJ1-1; the D is unclear. This CDR3 region has 14 residues. In germline, CDR1 is KGHSH, CDR2 LQKENI. Trimming cost V 2 bases and J 4 bases, with 11 bases left between them.

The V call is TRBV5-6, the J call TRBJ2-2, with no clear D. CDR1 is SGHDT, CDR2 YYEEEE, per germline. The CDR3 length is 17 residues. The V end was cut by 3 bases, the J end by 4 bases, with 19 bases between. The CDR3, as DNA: TGTGCCAGCAGCTCCTCTCGGCCCCTGCGTGGCACCGGGGAGCTGTTTTTT. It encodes CASSSSRPLRGTGELFF.

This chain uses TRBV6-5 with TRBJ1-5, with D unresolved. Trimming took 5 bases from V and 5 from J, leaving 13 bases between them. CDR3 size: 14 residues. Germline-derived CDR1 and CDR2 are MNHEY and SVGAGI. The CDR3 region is CASSEDATYQPQHF. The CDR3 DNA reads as TGTGCCAGCAGTGAAGATGCCACTTATCAGCCCCAGCATTTT.

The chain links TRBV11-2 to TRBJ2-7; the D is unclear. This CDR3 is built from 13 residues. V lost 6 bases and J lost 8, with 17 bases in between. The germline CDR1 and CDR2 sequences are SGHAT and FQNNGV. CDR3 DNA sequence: TGTGCCAGCAGGGACCGTTTAGGTTTACAGCAGTACTTC. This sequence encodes CASRDRLGLQQYF. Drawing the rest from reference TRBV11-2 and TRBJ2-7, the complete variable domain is EAGVAQSPRYKIIEKRQSVAFWCNPISGHATLYWYQQILGQGPKLLIQFQNNGVVDDSQLPKDRFSAERLKGVDSTLKIQPAKLEDSAVYLCASRDRLGLQQYFGPGTRLTVT.

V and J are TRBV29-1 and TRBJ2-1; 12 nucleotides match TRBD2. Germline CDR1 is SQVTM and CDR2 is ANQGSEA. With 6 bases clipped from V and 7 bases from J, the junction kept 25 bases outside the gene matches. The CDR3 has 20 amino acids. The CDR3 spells CSVGRVLAGGPSLRPNEQFF. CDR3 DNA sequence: TGCAGCGTGGGAAGGGTTCTAGCGGGAGGGCCGTCCTTGAGGCCTAATGAGCAGTTCTTC.

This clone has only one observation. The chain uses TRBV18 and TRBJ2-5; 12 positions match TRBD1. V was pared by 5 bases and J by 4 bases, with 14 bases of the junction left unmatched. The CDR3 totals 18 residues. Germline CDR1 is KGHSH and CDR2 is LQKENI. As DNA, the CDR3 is TGTGCCAGCTCAGCCCGGGACAGGGGGCTTCCCAACCGAGAGACCCAGTACTTC. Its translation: CASSARDRGLPNRETQYF.

CDR3 sequence (DNA): TGTGCCAGCAGTCCACAGAGTGCCTACGAGCAGTACTTC. Translating it yields CASSPQSAYEQYF. This chain uses TRBV28 with TRBJ2-7; no reliable D call. From germline, CDR1 is MDHEN and CDR2 SYDVKM. Between the trimmed V and J ends, which lost 5 bases and 2 bases, there was a span of 10 bases. The CDR3 sequence is 13 residues long.

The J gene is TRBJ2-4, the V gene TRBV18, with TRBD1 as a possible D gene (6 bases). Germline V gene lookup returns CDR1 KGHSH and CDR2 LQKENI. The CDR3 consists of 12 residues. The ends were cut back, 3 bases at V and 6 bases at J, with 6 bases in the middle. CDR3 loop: CASSPDRNIQYF. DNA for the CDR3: TGTGCCAGCTCACCGGACAGAAACATTCAGTACTTC.

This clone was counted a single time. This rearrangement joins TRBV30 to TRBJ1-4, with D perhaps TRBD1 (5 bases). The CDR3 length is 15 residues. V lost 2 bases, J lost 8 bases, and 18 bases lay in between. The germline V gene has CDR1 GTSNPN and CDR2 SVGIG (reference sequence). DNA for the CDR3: TGTGCCTGGAGTCGGGGGACCCCCTGGGGGGAAAAACTGTTTTTT. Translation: CAWSRGTPWGEKLFF.

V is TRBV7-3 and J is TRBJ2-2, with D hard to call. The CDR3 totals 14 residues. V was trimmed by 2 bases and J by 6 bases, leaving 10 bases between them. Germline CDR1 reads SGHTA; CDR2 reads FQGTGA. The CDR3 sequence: CASSLGLAAGELFF. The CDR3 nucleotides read TGTGCCAGCAGCTTAGGGTTAGCCGCCGGGGAGCTGTTTTTT. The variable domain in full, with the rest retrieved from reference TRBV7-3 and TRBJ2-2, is GAGVSQTPSNKVTEKGKYVELRCDPISGHTALYWYRQSLGQGPEFLIYFQGTGAADDSGLPNDRFFAVRPEGSVSTLKIQRTERGDSAVYLCASSLGLAAGELFFGEGSRLTVL.

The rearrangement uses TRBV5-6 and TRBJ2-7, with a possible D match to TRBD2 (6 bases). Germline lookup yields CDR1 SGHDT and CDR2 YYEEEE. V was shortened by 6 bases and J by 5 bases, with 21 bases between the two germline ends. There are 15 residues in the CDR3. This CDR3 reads CASTLRVTSMHEQYF. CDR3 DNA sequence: TGTGCCAGCACCTTAAGGGTTACTAGCATGCACGAGCAGTACTTC.

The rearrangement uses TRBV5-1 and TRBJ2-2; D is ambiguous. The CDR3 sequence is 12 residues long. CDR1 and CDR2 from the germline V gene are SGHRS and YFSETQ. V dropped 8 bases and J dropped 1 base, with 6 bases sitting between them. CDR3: CASRLNTGELFF. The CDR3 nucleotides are TGCGCCAGTCGACTGAACACCGGGGAGCTGTTTTTT. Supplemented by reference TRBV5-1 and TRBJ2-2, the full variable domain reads KAGVTQTPRYLIKTRGQQVTLSCSPISGHRSVSWYQQTPGQGLQFLFEYFSETQRNKGNFPGRFSGRQFSNSRSEMNVSTLELGDSALYLCASRLNTGELFFGEGSRLTVL.

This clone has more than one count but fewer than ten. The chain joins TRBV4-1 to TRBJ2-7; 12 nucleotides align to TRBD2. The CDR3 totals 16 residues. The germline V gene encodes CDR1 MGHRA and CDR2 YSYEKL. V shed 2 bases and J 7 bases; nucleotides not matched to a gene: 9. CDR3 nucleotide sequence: TGCGCCAGCAGCCAAAGGGAGACTAGCGGGAGCGGGGAGCAGTACTTC. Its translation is CASSQRETSGSGEQYF.

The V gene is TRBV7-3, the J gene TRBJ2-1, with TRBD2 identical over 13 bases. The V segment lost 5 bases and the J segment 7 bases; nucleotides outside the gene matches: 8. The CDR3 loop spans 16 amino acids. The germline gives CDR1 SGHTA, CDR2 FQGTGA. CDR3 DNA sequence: TGTGCCAGCAGCCGGACTAGCGGGAGTCCCCTAAATGAGCAGTTCTTC. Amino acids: CASSRTSGSPLNEQFF. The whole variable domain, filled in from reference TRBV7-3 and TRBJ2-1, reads GAGVSQTPSNKVTEKGKYVELRCDPISGHTALYWYRQSLGQGPEFLIYFQGTGAADDSGLPNDRFFAVRPEGSVSTLKIQRTERGDSAVYLCASSRTSGSPLNEQFFGPGTRLTVL.